Each of the 21 T cell receptor beta chains below was sequenced from the same sample in a study of blood T cell repertoires in COVID-19. Assay used: immunoSEQ multiplex PCR; TCRdb lists only in-frame clones, some missing. This table has around 140,000 clones, about 90% appearing once. Sequenced input: peripheral blood. The receptors originated from a woman aged 45-65 years with acute or convalescent COVID-19.

The chain uses TRBV27 and TRBJ2-7; TRBD2 matches 9 bases. The junction had 5 bases not matched to a gene; V was cut back by 8 bases and J by 3 bases. Germline V gene lookup returns CDR1 MNHEY and CDR2 SMNVEV (reference sequence). CDR3 size: 13 residues. CDR3 amino acids: CASGSSGIYEQYF. DNA of the CDR3: TGTGCCAGCGGTTCTAGCGGGATCTACGAGCAGTACTTC.

The chain links TRBV7-9 to TRBJ1-4; no clear D gene. The CDR3 contains 14 residues. Trimming pared 5 bases from V and 7 bases from J, leaving 14 bases between. CDR1 and CDR2 (germline): SEHNR, FQNEAQ (reference sequence). Written as DNA, the CDR3 is TGTGCCAGCAGCAACACGGGGATATCTGAAAAACTGTTTTTT. Protein: CASSNTGISEKLFF.

This clone was observed a single time. The CDR3 region is CASSTGHVGTGELFF. Here the CDR3 DNA reads TGCGCCAGCAGCACGGGACATGTTGGGACCGGGGAGCTGTTTTTT. V gene TRBV5-1 combines with J gene TRBJ2-2; tentatively, D is TRBD1 (6 bases). CDR3 length equals 15 residues. V was trimmed by 4 bases and J by 5 bases, leaving 15 bases between them. Per germline, CDR1 SGHRS and CDR2 YFSETQ.

The chain uses TRBV25-1 and TRBJ2-7; 8 bases agree with TRBD1. This CDR3 has 16 residues. Germline V lookup: CDR1 MGHDK, CDR2 SYGVNS. After removal of 1 base from V and 12 bases from J, the junction contained 17 bases not matched to a gene. CDR3 amino acids: CASSESRTGLNFLWYF. The CDR3 coding sequence is TGTGCCAGCAGTGAATCCCGGACAGGGCTTAACTTTTTGTGGTACTTC.

In this sample, this clone turned up once. V gene TRBV19 combines with J gene TRBJ2-2; tentative D call: TRBD2 (6 bases). This CDR3 is 16 amino acids long. Germline CDR1 is LNHDA and CDR2 is SQIVND (reference sequence). V was cut by 10 bases and J by 4 bases, with 22 bases left in between. The DNA for the CDR3 is TGTGCCACCCAACCGGGGGACCTGGACCCCACCGGGGAGCTGTTTTTT. Translation: CATQPGDLDPTGELFF.

This clone was detected only a few times. The chain has TRBV28 and TRBJ1-6; D remains unclear. Trimming took 5 bases from V and 15 from J, leaving 11 bases between them. The CDR3 covers 11 residues. Germline values: CDR1 MDHEN, CDR2 SYDVKM. CDR3 in amino acids: CASSPRHNLHF. The CDR3 nucleotides read TGTGCCAGCAGTCCACGACACAACCTCCACTTT. Variable domain in full (rest from reference TRBV28 and TRBJ1-6): DVKVTQSSRYLVKRTGEKVFLECVQDMDHENMFWYRQDPGLGLRLIYFSYDVKMKEKGDIPEGYSVSREKKERFSLILESASTNQTSMYLCASSPRHNLHFGNGTRLTVT.

The rearrangement joins TRBV2 to TRBJ1-2, with D tentatively TRBD1 (5 bases). V was clipped by 4 bases and J by 5 bases, with 17 bases between them. The CDR3 contains 15 residues. The V gene's germline CDR1 is SNHLY and CDR2 FYNNEI. The CDR3 DNA is TGTGCCAGCAGTGGCCTCGGGGGGTCGAAGTATGGCTACACCTTC. It is translated as CASSGLGGSKYGYTF.

The chain employs TRBV6-1 and TRBJ2-3; maybe TRBD2 (6 bases). Germline V gives CDR1 MNHNS, CDR2 SASEGT. CDR3 length equals 16 residues. The V gene lost 4 bases and the J gene lost 0 bases, with 14 bases spanning the gap. CDR3 protein: CASSGQGLASTDTQYF. Written as DNA, the CDR3 is TGTGCCAGCAGTGGTCAAGGGCTAGCGAGCACAGATACGCAGTATTTT.

The chain carries TRBV6-5 and TRBJ2-3, with TRBD1 identical over 8 bases. V lost 2 bases and J lost 2; bases outside the gene matches: 3. CDR3 length: 15 amino acids. CDR1 and CDR2 from the germline V gene are MNHEY and SVGAGI. The CDR3 coding sequence is TGTGCCAGCAGTTACCGGGACAGGACCACAGATACGCAGTATTTT. The encoded protein is CASSYRDRTTDTQYF.

The chain combines TRBV19 with TRBJ2-2; 8 nucleotides align to TRBD1. Trimming removed 6 bases from V and 0 bases from J; junction bases left unmatched: 6. This CDR3 has 16 amino acids. Germline CDR1 reads LNHDA; CDR2 reads SQIVND (reference sequence). CDR3 sequence: CASRPRGQANTGELFF. The CDR3 nucleotides are TGTGCCAGTAGACCCCGGGGACAGGCGAACACCGGGGAGCTGTTTTTT.

The chain has TRBV7-8 and TRBJ1-1, with 7 bases aligning to TRBD1. The CDR3 has 16 amino acids. Germline V gene sequence: CDR1 SGHVS, CDR2 FQNEAQ. The J segment lost 1 base and the V segment lost 1 base, leaving 6 bases of the junction unmatched. This chain's CDR3 is CASSLGPGGANTEAFF. CDR3 sequence (DNA): TGTGCCAGCAGCTTAGGGCCAGGGGGTGCGAACACTGAAGCTTTCTTT. Full variable domain (outside the CDR3, taken from reference TRBV7-8 and TRBJ1-1): GAGVSQSPRYKVAKRGQDVALRCDPISGHVSLFWYQQALGQGPEFLTYFQNEAQLDKSGLPSDRFFAERPEGSVSTLKIQRTQQEDSAVYLCASSLGPGGANTEAFFGQGTRLTVV.

This chain links TRBV6-5 with TRBJ1-2, with D perhaps TRBD1 (6 bases). This CDR3 is 15 amino acids long. The ends were cut back, 5 bases at V and 4 bases at J, with 17 bases in the middle. Germline V gene data show CDR1 as MNHEY and CDR2 as SVGAGI. As DNA, the CDR3 is TGTGCCAGCAGTAAGGACAGCCAAGGTTCCTATGGCTACACCTTC. Its translation is CASSKDSQGSYGYTF.

The DNA for the CDR3 is TGTGCCAGCAGCCTTCGGGACAGGTATACAACTGAAGCTTTCTTT. Amino acids: CASSLRDRYTTEAFF. This rearrangement joins TRBV6-5 to TRBJ1-1; 8 bases map to TRBD1. Trimming at V came to 6 bases and at J to 5 bases, leaving 11 bases not matched to a gene. In germline, CDR1 is MNHEY, CDR2 SVGAGI. The CDR3 length is 15 residues.

The CDR3 sequence is CASSLRGGVNNEQFF. Here the CDR3 DNA reads TGTGCCAGCAGCTTGAGGGGAGGCGTAAACAATGAGCAGTTCTTC. V and J are TRBV11-3 and TRBJ2-1, with a possible D match to TRBD2 (6 bases). The germline V gene encodes CDR1 SGHNT and CDR2 YENEEA. V lost 3 bases and J lost 5, with 14 bases in between. The CDR3 loop spans 15 amino acids.

The V and J genes are TRBV9 and TRBJ2-1; D perhaps matches TRBD2 (6 bases). Germline loops: CDR1 SGDLS, CDR2 YYNGEE. The V and J ends lost 4 bases and 0 bases respectively, with 11 bases between them. The CDR3 is 15 amino acids. The CDR3 nucleotides are TGTGCCAGCAGCTACGGGGGTAGCTCCTACAATGAGCAGTTCTTC. Translation: CASSYGGSSYNEQFF.

The genes are TRBV7-9 and TRBJ2-7; tentatively, D is TRBD1 (8 bases). Germline V gives CDR1 SEHNR, CDR2 FQNEAQ (reference sequence). Trimming cost V 4 bases and J 3 bases, with 22 bases left between them. The CDR3 consists of 17 residues. For the CDR3, the DNA is TGTGCCAGCAGCTCCCTGGGGGGAGGGGGACAGGACTACGAGCAGTACTTC. Protein: CASSSLGGGGQDYEQYF.

This chain links TRBV7-2 with TRBJ1-1; the D gene is possibly TRBD1 (6 bases). Trimming took off 2 bases at V and 1 base at J, with 8 bases between the two ends. The CDR3 runs to 14 residues. CDR1 and CDR2 from the germline V gene are SGHTA and FQGNSA. CDR3 DNA sequence: TGTGCCAGCAGCTTACTGACAGGGAACACTGAAGCTTTCTTT. Translation: CASSLLTGNTEAFF. The whole variable domain, remainder taken from reference TRBV7-2 and TRBJ1-1, is GAGVSQSPSNKVTEKGKDVELRCDPISGHTALYWYRQSLGQGLEFLIYFQGNSAPDKSGLPSDRFSAERTGGSVSTLTIQRTQQEDSAVYLCASSLLTGNTEAFFGQGTRLTVV.

This clone is judged large. The V gene is TRBV19, the J gene TRBJ2-6; 7 nucleotides line up with TRBD1. J lost 2 bases, V lost 5 bases, and 12 bases had no gene match. This CDR3 region has 18 residues. Germline V gene sequence: CDR1 LNHDA, CDR2 SQIVND (reference sequence). The CDR3 loop reads CASSRATGYWPGANVLTF. The CDR3 region has the DNA TGTGCCAGTAGTCGCGCGACAGGGTATTGGCCTGGGGCCAACGTCCTGACTTTC.

The gene calls are TRBV6-5 and TRBJ1-1, with 7 bases fitting TRBD1. From germline, CDR1 is MNHEY and CDR2 SVGAGI. Trimming took 8 bases from V and 7 from J; bases not matched to a gene: 4. The CDR3 has 11 residues. The CDR3 region is CASSWDSEAFF. CDR3 in DNA: TGTGCCAGCTCCTGGGACAGTGAAGCTTTCTTT.

This chain uses TRBV27 with TRBJ1-1, with D perhaps matching TRBD1 (6 bases). The germline CDR1 and CDR2 sequences are MNHEY and SMNVEV (reference sequence). With 3 bases removed from V and 0 bases from J, the gap between germline ends came to 17 bases. This CDR3 has 17 amino acids. This CDR3 reads CASSLARGGEVNTEAFF. Written as DNA, the CDR3 is TGTGCCAGCAGTTTGGCTAGGGGGGGGGAAGTGAACACTGAAGCTTTCTTT.

The chain combines TRBV5-1 with TRBJ1-4; TRBD1 matches at 9 bases. CDR3 length: 15 amino acids. The germline CDR1 and CDR2 sequences are SGHRS and YFSETQ. V shed 0 bases, J shed 5 bases, and the junction held 2 bases outside the gene matches. The CDR3, as DNA: TGCGCCAGCAGCTTGGTGACAGGGGGGAATGAAAAACTGTTTTTT. This encodes CASSLVTGGNEKLFF.